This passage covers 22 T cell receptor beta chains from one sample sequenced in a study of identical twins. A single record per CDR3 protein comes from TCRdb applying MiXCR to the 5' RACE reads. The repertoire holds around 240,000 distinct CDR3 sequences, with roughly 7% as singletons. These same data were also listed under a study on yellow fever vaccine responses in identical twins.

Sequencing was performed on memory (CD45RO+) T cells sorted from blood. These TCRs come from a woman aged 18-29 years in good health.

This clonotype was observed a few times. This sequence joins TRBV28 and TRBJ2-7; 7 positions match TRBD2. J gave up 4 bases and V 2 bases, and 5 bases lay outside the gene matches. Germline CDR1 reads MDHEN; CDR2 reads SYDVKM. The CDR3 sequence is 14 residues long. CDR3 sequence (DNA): TGTGCCAGCAGTTTAGCGGGAGTTGTTTACGAGCAGTACTTC. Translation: CASSLAGVVYEQYF.

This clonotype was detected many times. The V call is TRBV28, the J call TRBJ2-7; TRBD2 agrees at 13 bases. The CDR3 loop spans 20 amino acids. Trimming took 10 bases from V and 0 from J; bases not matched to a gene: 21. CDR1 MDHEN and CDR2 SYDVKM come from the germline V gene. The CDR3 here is CATIPYLGTSGKQVSYEQYF. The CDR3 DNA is TGTGCCACCATACCTTACCTAGGGACTAGCGGGAAACAGGTCTCCTACGAGCAGTACTTC.

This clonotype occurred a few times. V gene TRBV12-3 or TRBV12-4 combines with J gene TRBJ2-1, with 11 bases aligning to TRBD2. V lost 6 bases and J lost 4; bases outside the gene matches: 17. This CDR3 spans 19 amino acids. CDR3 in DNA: TGTGCCAGCAGCCCCTTCGGTAGCGGGAGGGGGGAACGGTACAATGAGCAGTTCTTC. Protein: CASSPFGSGRGERYNEQFF.

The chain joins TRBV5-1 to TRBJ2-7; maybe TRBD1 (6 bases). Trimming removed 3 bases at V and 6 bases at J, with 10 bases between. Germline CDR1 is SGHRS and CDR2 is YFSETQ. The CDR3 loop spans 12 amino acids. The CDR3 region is CASSSTGGEQYF. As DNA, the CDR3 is TGCGCCAGCAGCTCGACAGGCGGCGAGCAGTACTTC. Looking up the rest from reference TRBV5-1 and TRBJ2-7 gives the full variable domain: KAGVTQTPRYLIKTRGQQVTLSCSPISGHRSVSWYQQTPGQGLQFLFEYFSETQRNKGNFPGRFSGRQFSNSRSEMNVSTLELGDSALYLCASSSTGGEQYFGPGTRLTVT.

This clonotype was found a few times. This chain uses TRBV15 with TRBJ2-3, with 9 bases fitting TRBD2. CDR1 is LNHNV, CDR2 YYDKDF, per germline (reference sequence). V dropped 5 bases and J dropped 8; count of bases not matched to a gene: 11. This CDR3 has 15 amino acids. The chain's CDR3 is CATSVDRTSVATQYF. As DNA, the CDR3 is TGTGCCACCAGCGTTGACAGGACTAGCGTTGCTACGCAGTATTTT.

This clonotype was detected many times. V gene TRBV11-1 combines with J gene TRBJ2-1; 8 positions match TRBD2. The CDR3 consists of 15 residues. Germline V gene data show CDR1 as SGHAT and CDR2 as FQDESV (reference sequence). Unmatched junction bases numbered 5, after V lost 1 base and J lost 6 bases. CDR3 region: CASSLGELAGNEQFF. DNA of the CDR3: TGTGCCAGCAGCTTAGGGGAGCTAGCGGGCAATGAGCAGTTCTTC.

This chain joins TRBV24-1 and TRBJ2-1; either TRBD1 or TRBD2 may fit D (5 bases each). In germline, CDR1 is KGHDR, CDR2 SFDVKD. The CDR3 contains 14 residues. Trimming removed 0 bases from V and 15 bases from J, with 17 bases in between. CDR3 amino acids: CATSDLGTTGTRFF. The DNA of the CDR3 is TGTGCCACCAGTGATTTGGGGACCACCGGGACGCGGTTCTTC.

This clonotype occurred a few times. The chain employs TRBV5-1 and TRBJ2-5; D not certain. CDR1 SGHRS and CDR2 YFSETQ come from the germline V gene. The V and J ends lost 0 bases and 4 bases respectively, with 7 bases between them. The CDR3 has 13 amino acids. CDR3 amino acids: CASSLGQLETQYF. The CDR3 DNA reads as TGCGCCAGCAGCTTGGGACAACTAGAGACCCAGTACTTC.

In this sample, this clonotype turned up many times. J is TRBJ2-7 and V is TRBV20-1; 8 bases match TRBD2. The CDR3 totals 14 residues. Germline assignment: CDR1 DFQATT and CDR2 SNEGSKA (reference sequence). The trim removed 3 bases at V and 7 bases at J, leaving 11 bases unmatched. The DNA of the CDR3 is TGCAGTGCTAGCAGTCGGGGGGGGGTGGAAGAGCAGTACTTC. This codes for CSASSRGGVEEQYF.

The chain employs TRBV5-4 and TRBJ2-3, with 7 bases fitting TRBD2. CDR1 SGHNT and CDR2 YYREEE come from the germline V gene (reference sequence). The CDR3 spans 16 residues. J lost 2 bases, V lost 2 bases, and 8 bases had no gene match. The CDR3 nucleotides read TGTGCCAGCAGCTTAGGAAGGACTAGAGTCACAGATACGCAGTATTTT. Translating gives CASSLGRTRVTDTQYF.

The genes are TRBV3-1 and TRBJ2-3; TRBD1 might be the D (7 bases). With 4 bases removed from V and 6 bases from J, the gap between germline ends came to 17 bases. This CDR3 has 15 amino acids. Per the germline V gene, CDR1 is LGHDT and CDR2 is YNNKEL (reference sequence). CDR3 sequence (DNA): TGTGCCAGCAGCCCAGGGGGTAGCGGTGGCGATACGCAGTATTTT. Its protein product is CASSPGGSGGDTQYF.

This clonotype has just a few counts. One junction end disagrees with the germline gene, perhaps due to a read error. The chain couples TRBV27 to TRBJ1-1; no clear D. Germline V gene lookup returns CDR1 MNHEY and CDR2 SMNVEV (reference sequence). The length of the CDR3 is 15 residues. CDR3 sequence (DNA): TGTGCCAGCAGTTTATCAGGAGGGAGGAACGCTGAAGCTTTCTTT. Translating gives CASSLSGGRNAEAFF.

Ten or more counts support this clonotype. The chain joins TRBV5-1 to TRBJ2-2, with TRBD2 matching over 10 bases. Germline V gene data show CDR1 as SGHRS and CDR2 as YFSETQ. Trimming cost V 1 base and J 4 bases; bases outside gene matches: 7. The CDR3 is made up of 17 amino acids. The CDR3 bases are TGCGCCAGCAGCTTGCTCCAGCGGGGGGGCCTCACCGGGGAGCTGTTTTTT. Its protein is CASSLLQRGGLTGELFF.

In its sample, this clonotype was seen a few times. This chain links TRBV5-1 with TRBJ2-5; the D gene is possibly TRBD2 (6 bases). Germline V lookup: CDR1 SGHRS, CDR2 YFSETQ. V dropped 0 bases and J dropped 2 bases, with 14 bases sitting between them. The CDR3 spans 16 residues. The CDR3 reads CASSLEPGAIQETQYF. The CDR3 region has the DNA TGCGCCAGCAGCTTGGAACCGGGAGCTATACAAGAGACCCAGTACTTC.

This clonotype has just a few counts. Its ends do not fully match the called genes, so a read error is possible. CDR3 sequence (DNA): TGCGCCAGCAGAGGGGGTTCTAGCGCCTACACAGATACACAGTATTTT. Amino acid sequence: CASRGGSSAYTDTQYF. The gene calls are TRBV5-1 and TRBJ2-3, with D possibly being TRBD1 or TRBD2 (6 bases each). The germline gives CDR1 SGHRS, CDR2 YFSETQ. The CDR3 length is 16 residues.

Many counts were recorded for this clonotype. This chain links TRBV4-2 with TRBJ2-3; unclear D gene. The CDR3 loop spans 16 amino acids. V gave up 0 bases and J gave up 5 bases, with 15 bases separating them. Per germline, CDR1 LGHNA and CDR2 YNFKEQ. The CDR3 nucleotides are TGTGCCAGCAGCCAAGATTTACAGCTAGTGGGAGATACGCAGTATTTT. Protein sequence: CASSQDLQLVGDTQYF.

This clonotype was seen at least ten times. DNA for the CDR3: TGCGCCAGCAGCCGGGGACAGGGGGCGCAAACCGGGGAGCTGTTTTTT. Translated: CASSRGQGAQTGELFF. V is TRBV5-1 and J is TRBJ2-2; 12 nucleotides line up with TRBD1. The length of the CDR3 is 16 residues. J was trimmed by 5 bases and V by 4 bases; bases with no gene match: 6. Germline lookup yields CDR1 SGHRS and CDR2 YFSETQ.

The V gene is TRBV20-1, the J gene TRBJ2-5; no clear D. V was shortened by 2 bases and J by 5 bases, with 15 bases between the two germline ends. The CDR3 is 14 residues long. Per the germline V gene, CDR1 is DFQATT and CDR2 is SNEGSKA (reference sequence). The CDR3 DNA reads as TGCAGTGCTAGATCTCCGGGCCCCGGGGAGACCCAGTACTTC. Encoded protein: CSARSPGPGETQYF.

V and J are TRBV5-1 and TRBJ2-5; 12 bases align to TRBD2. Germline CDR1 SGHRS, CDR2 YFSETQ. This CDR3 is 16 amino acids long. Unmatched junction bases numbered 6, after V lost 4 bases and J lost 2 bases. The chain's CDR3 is CASSPWTSGAQETQYF. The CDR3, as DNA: TGCGCCAGCAGCCCTTGGACTAGCGGGGCTCAAGAGACCCAGTACTTC.

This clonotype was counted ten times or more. The CDR3 region has the DNA TGTGCCAGCAGCTTGGGGTCGGGACAGGGAAGGACTGAAGCTTTCTTT. Protein: CASSLGSGQGRTEAFF. The rearrangement uses TRBV5-6 and TRBJ1-1; TRBD1 matches at 9 bases. The CDR3 extends over 16 amino acids. With 0 bases clipped from V and 5 bases from J, the junction kept 8 bases outside the gene matches. CDR1 and CDR2 (germline): SGHDT, YYEEEE.

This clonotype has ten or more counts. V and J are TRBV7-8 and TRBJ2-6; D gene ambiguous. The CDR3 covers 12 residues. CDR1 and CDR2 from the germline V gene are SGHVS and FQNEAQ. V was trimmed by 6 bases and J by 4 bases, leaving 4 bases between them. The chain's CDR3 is CASSTGANVLTF. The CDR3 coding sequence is TGTGCCAGCAGTACAGGGGCCAACGTCCTGACTTTC.

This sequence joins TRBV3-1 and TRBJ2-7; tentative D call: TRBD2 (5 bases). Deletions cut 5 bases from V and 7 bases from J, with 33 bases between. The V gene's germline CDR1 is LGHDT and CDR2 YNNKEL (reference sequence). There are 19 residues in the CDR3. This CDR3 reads CASSFVLRGLTGSYGEQYV. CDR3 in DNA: TGTGCCAGCAGCTTTGTCCTACGGGGTCTAACGGGGTCCTATGGGGAGCAGTACGTC.